The 2 T cell receptor beta chains listed next were all sequenced from one sample in a study of blood T cell repertoires in COVID-19. The repertoire was sequenced with immunoSEQ multiplex PCR; TCRdb's copy has only in-frame clones and lacks some. Among 60,000 to 70,000 clones listed, approximately 91% were seen once. The specimen sequenced was peripheral blood. These receptor sequences come from a human donor in a cohort sampled during active COVID-19.

The rearrangement uses TRBV7-8 and TRBJ2-1; maybe TRBD1 (5 bases). The germline V and J ends were trimmed by 1 base and 4 bases, with 11 bases remaining between them. CDR1 and CDR2 (germline): SGHVS, FQNEAQ. The CDR3 has 15 residues. CDR3: CASSLEQVNYNEQFF. In DNA form, the CDR3 reads TGTGCCAGCAGCTTAGAACAGGTGAATTACAATGAGCAGTTCTTC.

V is TRBV19 and J is TRBJ2-5; possibly TRBD2 for D (6 bases). The germline gives CDR1 LNHDA, CDR2 SQIVND (reference sequence). The CDR3 is 14 residues long. V was clipped by 7 bases and J by 5 bases, with 17 bases between them. The CDR3 is CASMPSGGRETQYF. The CDR3 DNA is TGTGCCAGTATGCCCTCCGGAGGGCGGGAGACCCAGTACTTC.